A single sample is the source of the 10 T cell receptor beta chains below, sequenced in a study of cytomegalovirus exposure and HLA in healthy donors. PCR employed 60 Vbeta and 13 Jbeta primers. This table comes from immunoSEQ multiplex PCR, and its TCRdb copy is limited to in-frame clones, with some not included. The sample has more than 85,000 clones, roughly 84% seen once; the top ten hold 5% to 7.5%. The source material was PBMCs. These receptor sequences come from a man in his thirties or forties in good health and CMV-seropositive.

The V and J genes are TRBV7-2 and TRBJ2-7, with 12 positions matching TRBD1. CDR1 is SGHTA and CDR2 is FQGNSA in the germline V gene. V dropped 5 bases and J dropped 4; count of bases not matched to a gene: 6. The CDR3 loop spans 15 amino acids. The CDR3 region is CASSPGTGGIYEQYF. The CDR3 DNA is TGTGCCAGCAGCCCCGGGACAGGGGGCATATACGAGCAGTACTTC.

This clone was observed a handful of times. This sequence joins TRBV27 and TRBJ1-4; a possible D gene is TRBD1 (5 bases). The CDR3 extends over 14 amino acids. Trimming took 4 bases from V and 4 from J, leaving 10 bases between them. From germline, CDR1 is MNHEY and CDR2 SMNVEV (reference sequence). CDR3 protein: CASSYGTDNEKLFF. The CDR3 bases are TGTGCCAGCAGTTACGGGACTGATAATGAAAAACTGTTTTTT. Together with reference TRBV27 and TRBJ1-4, the CDR3 gives the full variable domain: EAQVTQNPRYLITVTGKKLTVTCSQNMNHEYMSWYRQDPGLGLRQIYYSMNVEVTDKGDVPEGYKVSRKEKRNFPLILESPSPNQTSLYFCASSYGTDNEKLFFGSGTQLSVL.

The chain is built from TRBV6-6 and TRBJ2-2, with 8 bases lining up with TRBD1. J gave up 5 bases and V 5 bases, and 7 bases lay outside the gene matches. Looked up from germline, CDR1 is MNHNY and CDR2 is SVGAGI (reference sequence). The CDR3 loop spans 15 amino acids. DNA for the CDR3: TGTGCCAGCAGTAGACAGGGGTTCGGAACCGGGGAGCTGTTTTTT. This gives the protein CASSRQGFGTGELFF.

This chain uses TRBV11-3 with TRBJ2-3, with D possibly being TRBD1 (6 bases). V gave up 5 bases and J gave up 4 bases, with 16 bases separating them. The CDR3 is 15 amino acids. CDR1 and CDR2 (germline): SGHNT, YENEEA. For the CDR3, the DNA is TGTGCCAGCAGCCCCCTCATACAGGGCCCAGATACGCAGTATTTT. Translated, it gives CASSPLIQGPDTQYF.

This chain connects TRBV25-1 to TRBJ2-5, with TRBD2 matching 12 bases. The CDR3 extends over 18 amino acids. Germline values: CDR1 MGHDK, CDR2 SYGVNS. With 3 bases clipped from V and 4 bases from J, the junction kept 12 bases outside the gene matches. CDR3 bases: TGTGCCAGCAGTGATTATGGGCTAGCGGGGGGGCTGGGAGAGACCCAGTACTTC. This encodes CASSDYGLAGGLGETQYF.

The chain employs TRBV19 and TRBJ2-2; TRBD2 aligns across 11 bases. This CDR3 region has 14 residues. The germline gives CDR1 LNHDA, CDR2 SQIVND (reference sequence). J was trimmed by 4 bases and V by 7 bases; bases with no gene match: 2. CDR3 protein: CASISGGATGELFF. DNA of the CDR3: TGTGCCAGTATTAGCGGGGGGGCCACCGGGGAGCTGTTTTTT.

V gene TRBV19 combines with J gene TRBJ1-1; D call uncertain. The CDR3 length is 17 residues. Germline V gene sequence: CDR1 LNHDA, CDR2 SQIVND (reference sequence). The V end lost 5 bases, the J end lost 4 bases, and 23 bases lay between the germline ends. The CDR3 protein is CASSLLSGDARGTEAFF. In DNA, the CDR3 is TGTGCCAGTAGTCTACTCTCTGGTGATGCGCGGGGCACTGAAGCTTTCTTT.

V usage is TRBV6-5 and J usage is TRBJ1-2; D remains unclear. V shed 0 bases and J shed 1 base, with 6 bases lying between them. This CDR3 is 14 amino acids long. Germline lookup yields CDR1 MNHEY and CDR2 SVGAGI. Written as DNA, the CDR3 is TGTGCCAGCAGTTACTCAGCGGTTAACTATGGCTACACCTTC. This codes for CASSYSAVNYGYTF.

The chain employs TRBV7-3 and TRBJ2-3; 7 positions match TRBD2. This CDR3 has 17 amino acids. V lost 2 bases and J lost 1; bases outside the gene matches: 9. Per the germline V gene, CDR1 is SGHTA and CDR2 is FQGTGA. The CDR3 reads CASSLPPLGGGTDTQYF. The CDR3 DNA is TGTGCCAGCAGCTTACCCCCCCTGGGGGGGGGCACAGATACGCAGTATTTT.

The chain recombines TRBV19 with TRBJ1-2; 9 nucleotides align to TRBD1. The CDR3 length is 15 residues. Germline CDR1 LNHDA, CDR2 SQIVND (reference sequence). The ends lost 8 bases at V and 5 bases at J; junction bases unmatched: 12. The chain's CDR3 is CASRNGQGISYGYTF. CDR3 sequence (DNA): TGTGCCAGTCGAAATGGACAGGGGATTTCTTATGGCTACACCTTC. Looking up the rest from reference TRBV19 and TRBJ1-2 gives the full variable domain: DGGITQSPKYLFRKEGQNVTLSCEQNLNHDAMYWYRQDPGQGLRLIYYSQIVNDFQKGDIAEGYSVSREKKESFPLTVTSAQKNPTAFYLCASRNGQGISYGYTFGSGTRLTVV.